This entry concerns a single TCR beta chain. This clonotype was seen at least ten times. The antigen this receptor binds is unknown. No base-level quality is on record; no much larger clone is a single base apart. The method behind the library was 5' RACE. Instrument used: NextSeq 500. In the TCR library protocol, a unique molecular identifier was attached to each TCR cDNA molecule so that PCR and sequencing errors could be corrected. The source study handled its data this way. Decombinator tools were used for TCR identification, UMI-based error correction and CDR3 extraction. TCRs above a frequency of 2 per 1,000, corresponding to the top 1% of the tumor frequency distribution, were defined as expanded. Renyi diversity was computed with the R vegan package after each repertoire had been subsampled 100 times to 5,000 TCRs. CDR3 similarity networks were built from amino acid triplet string-kernel similarity, connecting CDR3s with pairwise similarity above 0.82. Using fastp at Q25 and MiXCR, TCRdb reprocessed the public reads and kept productive beta chains. Each entry is one CDR3 protein sequence, shown with its most common DNA and genes. TCRdb, not the authors, supplied the V and J calls. The sample table shows under 150,000 distinct CDR3 sequences, and 12% are seen once. The top ten clones comprise around 16% of the sample.

Here V drops 3 bases and J drops 2 bases, and the junction holds 6 bases not matched to any gene. The germline V gene supplies CDR1 SGHTA and CDR2 FQGNSA. From cysteine to phenylalanine, the CDR3 is 15 amino acids long. Solely the CDR3 DNA is kept, with 45 bases framed from the first base. This sample was taken from a study of spatial heterogeneity in lung cancer (dated by TCRdb to the late 2010s). As for the study more broadly: The donors were 65 to 85 patients from the lung TRACERx cohort who had early-stage, untreated non-small cell lung cancer. Follow-up PBMC samples were sequenced whenever available, with a median time to follow-up of 2 to 3 years after resection. Beta-chain transcripts were consistently detected in greater numbers than alpha-chain transcripts, which likely reflects a higher abundance of beta-chain transcripts. In the raw uncorrected reads, each unique combination of TCR and UMI appeared on average more than ten times. The study quantitatively compared TCR alpha and beta repertoires across multiple tumor regions, matched nontumor lung and blood in non-small cell lung cancer. Nonsynonymous mutation counts, determined by whole-exome sequencing of tumor tissue, were related to features of the TCR repertoire. Both alpha and beta chains were TCR-sequenced in a few hundred tumor regions, roughly 70 matched nontumor lung samples and around 50 PBMC samples obtained at surgery. The paper's findings and limits, for the study overall: Comparisons of baseline and follow-up blood repertoires included only around 13 patients. Ubiquitous expanded tumor TCRs showed up in blood more often at tumor resection than at routine follow-up. Additional single-cell paired TCR alpha and beta sequencing was considered necessary to confirm, at a functional level, the hypothesis that regional TCRs recognize regional mutations.

The meaning of the sample's time point label: blood at routine non-recurrence follow-up after resection. Whole RNA extracted from tumor and nontumor lung tissue, or from cryopreserved PBMC samples, was used for TCR sequencing without cell sorting. Patients were selected for TCR sequencing only if sufficient RNA was available from at least two tumor regions. Here the chain combines TRBV7-2 and TRBJ2-5; 7 central bases correspond to TRBD2. The TCR originated in a male donor with early-stage non-small cell lung cancer. The sequenced sample was PBMCs, obtained at follow-up. DNA sequence: TGTGCCAGCAGCTTCCCTAGCGGATTTCAAGAGACCCAGTACTTC. Its translation reads: CASSFPSGFQETQYF.